This T cell receptor beta chain was sequenced in a study of cytomegalovirus exposure and HLA in healthy donors. The donors were members of the validation cohort, which comprised 100 to 150 subjects and was separate from the first cohort of roughly 700 subjects. Only in-frame clones appear in the TCRdb table, and some are missing; sequencing was by immunoSEQ multiplex PCR. The data hold 250,000 or so clones, with about 83% observed a single time. Germline V gene sequence: CDR1 MNHEY, CDR2 SVGAGI. The CDR3 extends over 15 amino acids. J lost 0 bases, V lost 8 bases, and 7 bases had no gene match. The sample was PBMCs. The chain combines TRBV6-5 with TRBJ2-3, with 8 nucleotides matching TRBD2. This clonotype was obtained from a man aged 18 to 30 in good health and CMV-seronegative. CDR3 DNA sequence: TGTGCCAGCGTCCCCCTAGCGGGTAGCACAGATACGCAGTATTTT. It yields the protein CASVPLAGSTDTQYF.